The source of this T cell receptor beta chain is a study of Ad26.COV2.S vaccination and SARS-CoV-2 variants. Overall study: Within the COV1001 Ad26.COV2.S trial arm, the donor was enrolled. General study points: Similar non-spike TCR breadth was observed in recipients of vaccine and of placebo.

Libraries were prepared by immunoSEQ multiplex PCR; TCRdb keeps only in-frame clonotypes and omits some of them. The repertoire holds about 350,000 clones, with 70% to 90% as singletons. The treatment: over 15 received Ad26.COV2.S at low or high dose, single or two shots; about 5 received placebo; per-sample allocation not given. Day 63 following the first vaccine or placebo injection was when the samples were taken. At a Boston site, the person donating was an adult of 18-55 years. Per the germline V gene, CDR1 is SGDLS and CDR2 is YYNGEE. The CDR3 sequence is 15 residues long. Trimming stripped 0 bases from V and 3 bases from J, with 13 bases between. A word on this clone: Its antigen remains unidentified.

The chain is built from TRBV9 and TRBJ2-7; D may correspond to TRBD1 or TRBD2 (5 bases each). Sequenced material: peripheral blood, taken in a trial of Ad26.COV2.S vaccine versus placebo. This receptor was obtained from a person between 18 and 60 years old who received the Ad26.COV2.S COVID-19 vaccine or a placebo. The CDR3 sequence: CASSVGGREYYEQYF. For the CDR3, the DNA is TGTGCCAGCAGCGTAGGTGGCAGGGAGTACTACGAGCAGTACTTC.